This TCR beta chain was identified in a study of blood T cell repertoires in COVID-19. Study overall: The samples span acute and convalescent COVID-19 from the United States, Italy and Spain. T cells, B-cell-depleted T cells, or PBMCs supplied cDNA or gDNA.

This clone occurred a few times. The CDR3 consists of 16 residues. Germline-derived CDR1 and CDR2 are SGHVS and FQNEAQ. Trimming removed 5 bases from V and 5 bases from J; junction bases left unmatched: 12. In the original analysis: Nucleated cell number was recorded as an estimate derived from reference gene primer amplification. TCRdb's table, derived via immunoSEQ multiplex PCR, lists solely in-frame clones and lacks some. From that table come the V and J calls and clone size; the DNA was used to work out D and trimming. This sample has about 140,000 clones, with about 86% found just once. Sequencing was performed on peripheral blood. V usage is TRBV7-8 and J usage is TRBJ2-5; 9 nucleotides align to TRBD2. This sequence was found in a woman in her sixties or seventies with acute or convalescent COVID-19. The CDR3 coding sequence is TGTGCCAGCAGCCTAAGAAGCGGGGGGCCTGGGGAGACCCAGTACTTC. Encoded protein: CASSLRSGGPGETQYF.